This TCR beta chain is drawn from a study of T-cell reconstitution after alpha-beta-depleted transplantation in children. The authors prepared the TCRbeta library with unique molecular identifiers. TCRdb fed the PCR reads into MiXCR, producing one record per CDR3 protein. This table holds fewer than 550,000 distinct CDR3 sequences, approximately 10% found once. CDR1 MNHEY and CDR2 SVGEGT come from the germline V gene. The CDR3 contains 16 residues. Losses at the gene ends were 2 bases for V and 0 bases for J; bases not matched to a gene: 2. The study, taken as a whole, reports: From surviving recipient T cells and thymic progenitors came the high day-60 TCRbeta diversity observed in some patients. The origin of alpha-beta T cells about two months after transplant was reportedly several hundred expanded graft clones. The main origin of T-cell counts and diversity one year after transplant was newly produced T cells.

Notes on this clonotype: Its antigen is currently unknown.

The sequence derives from a female patient aged 2-10 years who had a stem cell transplant for aplastic anemia, so the T cells may come from the graft donor. This specimen consisted of PBMCs, mostly from graft donor cells, obtained 180 days after TCRalphabeta/CD19-depleted stem cell transplant. This chain uses TRBV6-2 or TRBV6-3 with TRBJ2-7; TRBD2 matches 12 bases. CDR3 nucleotides: TGTGCCAGCAGTTACGGGACTAGCGGGCTCTCCTACGAGCAGTACGTC. Amino acid sequence: CASSYGTSGLSYEQYV.